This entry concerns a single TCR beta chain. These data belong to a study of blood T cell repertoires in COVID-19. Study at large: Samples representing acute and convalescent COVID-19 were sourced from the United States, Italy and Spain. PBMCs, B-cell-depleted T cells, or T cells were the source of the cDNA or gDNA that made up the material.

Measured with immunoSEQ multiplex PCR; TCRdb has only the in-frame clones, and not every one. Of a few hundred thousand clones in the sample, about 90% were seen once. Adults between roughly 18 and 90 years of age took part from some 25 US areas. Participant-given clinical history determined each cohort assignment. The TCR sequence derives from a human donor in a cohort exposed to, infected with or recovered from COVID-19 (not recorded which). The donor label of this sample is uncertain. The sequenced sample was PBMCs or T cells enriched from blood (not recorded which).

The CDR3 DNA sequence: TGTGCCAGCGGACCGGGGGGCAGGAACACTGAAGCTTTCTTT. Translated, it gives CASGPGGRNTEAFF. This chain joins TRBV27 and TRBJ1-1, with D maybe TRBD1 (6 bases). The CDR3 length is 14 residues. Germline loops: CDR1 MNHEY, CDR2 SMNVEV (reference sequence). Trimming shortened V by 8 bases and J by 1 base, and 14 bases separated the two germline ends.